Below, 19 T cell receptor beta chains from the same sample are listed, as sequenced in a study of cytomegalovirus exposure and HLA in healthy donors. The PCR had 60 Vbeta and 13 Jbeta primers. Clones were sequenced by immunoSEQ multiplex PCR, and TCRdb holds only the in-frame ones, with some missing. Recorded for this sample: 60,000 to 85,000 clones. The sample comprised PBMCs. The source is a man in his forties or fifties in good health and CMV-seropositive.

This rearrangement joins TRBV2 to TRBJ1-1; D is uncertain. V lost 10 bases, J lost 1 base, and 16 bases lay in between. From germline, CDR1 is SNHLY and CDR2 FYNNEI. This CDR3 is 14 amino acids long. Written as DNA, the CDR3 is TGTGCCACCGCCGGGGAAAGTAAGAACACTGAAGCTTTCTTT. Translated: CATAGESKNTEAFF.

The genes are TRBV5-1 and TRBJ1-3, with no clear D. Deletions cut 5 bases from V and 2 bases from J, with 8 bases between. Germline CDR1 reads SGHRS; CDR2 reads YFSETQ. The CDR3 is 13 residues long. The CDR3 region has the DNA TGCGCCAGCAGAGAGAGGCCTGGAAACACCATATATTTT. As protein: CASRERPGNTIYF.

The chain employs TRBV27 and TRBJ2-5; D is possibly TRBD1 (5 bases). Trimming removed 8 bases at V and 2 bases at J, with 18 bases between. The CDR3 length is 15 residues. The V gene's germline CDR1 is MNHEY and CDR2 SMNVEV (reference sequence). CDR3 bases: TGTGCCAGCTCCCAGGACACAACTGTACAAGAGACCCAGTACTTC. Its protein is CASSQDTTVQETQYF.

The rearrangement joins TRBV6-5 to TRBJ1-2, with 8 bases matching TRBD1. CDR3 size: 15 residues. CDR1 MNHEY and CDR2 SVGAGI come from the germline V gene. Losses at the gene ends were 7 bases for V and 6 bases for J; bases not matched to a gene: 13. The CDR3 protein is CASTSAQGDYNGYTF. The CDR3 nucleotides are TGTGCCAGCACCTCCGCACAGGGGGATTACAATGGCTACACCTTC.

V usage is TRBV15 and J usage is TRBJ2-7; D is ambiguous. CDR1 is LNHNV, CDR2 YYDKDF, per germline (reference sequence). The CDR3 totals 15 residues. V shed 1 base and J shed 7 bases, with 17 bases lying between them. In DNA, the CDR3 is TGTGCCACCAGCAGAGGGAGTGACCCCCCGAGGGAGCAGTACGTC. It encodes CATSRGSDPPREQYV.

The chain joins TRBV6-1 to TRBJ2-3; 11 bases align to TRBD1. The J segment lost 6 bases and the V segment lost 2 bases, leaving 10 bases of the junction unmatched. From germline, CDR1 is MNHNS and CDR2 SASEGT. This CDR3 comprises 17 residues. The CDR3 nucleotides read TGTGCCAGCAGTGAATGGGGGACAGGGGGATCACTCGATACGCAGTATTTT. This gives the protein CASSEWGTGGSLDTQYF.

J is TRBJ1-3 and V is TRBV7-8, with unresolved D. The CDR3 has 17 residues. V was trimmed by 1 base and J by 7 bases, leaving 20 bases between them. Germline CDR1 SGHVS, CDR2 FQNEAQ. Here the CDR3 reads CASSLEEFANTPNTIYF. CDR3 nucleotides: TGTGCCAGCAGCTTAGAAGAGTTTGCGAATACTCCGAACACCATATATTTT.

This sequence joins TRBV6-5 and TRBJ1-1, with D possibly matching TRBD1 (6 bases). V was clipped by 0 bases and J by 9 bases, with 14 bases between them. The length of the CDR3 is 14 residues. Germline V gives CDR1 MNHEY, CDR2 SVGAGI. For the CDR3, the DNA is TGTGCCAGCAGTTACTCCTCCGGGGGGCATCAAGCTTTCTTT. Its translation: CASSYSSGGHQAFF.

This chain uses TRBV7-9 with TRBJ1-1; D is uncertain. This CDR3 is built from 12 residues. The V end was cut by 4 bases, the J end by 7 bases, with 10 bases between. The germline V gene encodes CDR1 SEHNR and CDR2 FQNEAQ (reference sequence). The CDR3, as DNA: TGTGCCAGCAGCTCTGGGCCCTTTGAAGCTTTCTTT. It yields the protein CASSSGPFEAFF.

The chain recombines TRBV18 with TRBJ2-1; TRBD2 aligns across 7 bases. V dropped 3 bases and J dropped 0; count of bases not matched to a gene: 5. Germline CDR1 is KGHSH and CDR2 is LQKENI. CDR3 length equals 16 residues. CDR3 sequence: CASSPLADSSYNEQFF. In DNA form, the CDR3 reads TGTGCCAGCTCACCCCTAGCGGATAGCTCCTACAATGAGCAGTTCTTC.

J is TRBJ1-1 and V is TRBV6-5; 9 bases match TRBD1. With 0 bases clipped from V and 11 bases from J, the junction kept 10 bases outside the gene matches. From germline, CDR1 is MNHEY and CDR2 SVGAGI. There are 15 residues in the CDR3. CDR3 amino acids: CASSYSGRQGGSAFF. The CDR3 DNA is TGTGCCAGCAGTTACTCCGGCCGACAGGGGGGATCTGCTTTCTTT.

The chain is built from TRBV27 and TRBJ2-7, with a weak D call TRBD1 (5 bases). The ends were cut back, 2 bases at V and 6 bases at J, with 11 bases in the middle. The CDR3 length is 13 residues. In germline, CDR1 is MNHEY, CDR2 SMNVEV (reference sequence). CDR3 coding DNA: TGTGCCAGCAGTTTAAAGGGGTTGGGCGAGCAGTACTTC. Amino acid sequence: CASSLKGLGEQYF.

The chain recombines TRBV27 with TRBJ1-5; no definite D call. This CDR3 is 16 amino acids long. In germline, CDR1 is MNHEY, CDR2 SMNVEV (reference sequence). V was pared by 4 bases and J by 0 bases, with 13 bases between. CDR3 sequence reads: CASSSSGLYSNQPQHF. The DNA of the CDR3 is TGTGCCAGCAGTTCCTCAGGACTTTATAGCAATCAGCCCCAGCATTTT.

This chain joins TRBV19 and TRBJ1-5; D is unresolved. Trimming took off 3 bases at V and 5 bases at J, with 14 bases between the two ends. The CDR3 contains 15 residues. Germline CDR1 LNHDA, CDR2 SQIVND (reference sequence). The CDR3 DNA follows: TGTGCCAGTAGTATTTGGTCGTCGGCGGATCAGCCCCAGCATTTT. This sequence encodes CASSIWSSADQPQHF.

The rearrangement joins TRBV28 to TRBJ2-7; tentative D call: TRBD1 (5 bases). CDR1 and CDR2 (germline): MDHEN, SYDVKM. The CDR3 extends over 14 amino acids. Deletions cut 3 bases from V and 2 bases from J, with 11 bases between. The CDR3 DNA follows: TGTGCCAGCAGTTTGGCAGGGCTTGCCTACGAGCAGTACTTC. Translated, it gives CASSLAGLAYEQYF.

This sequence joins TRBV9 and TRBJ1-2, with TRBD1 matching over 7 bases. CDR3 length: 13 residues. In germline, CDR1 is SGDLS, CDR2 YYNGEE. Trimming took 0 bases from V and 7 from J; bases not matched to a gene: 3. The CDR3 DNA is TGTGCCAGCAGCGTAGGCCCAGGGGGTGGCTACACCTTC. Its protein is CASSVGPGGGYTF.

J is TRBJ1-6 and V is TRBV6-5; 7 nucleotides agree with TRBD1. Germline lookup yields CDR1 MNHEY and CDR2 SVGAGI. The trim removed 4 bases at V and 7 bases at J, leaving 4 bases unmatched. There are 14 residues in the CDR3. The CDR3 loop is CASSSRDSNSPLHF. DNA for the CDR3: TGTGCCAGCAGTTCCCGGGACAGCAATTCACCCCTCCACTTT.

The chain is built from TRBV13 and TRBJ2-5; 7 positions agree with TRBD1. Germline V lookup: CDR1 PRHDT, CDR2 FYEKMQ (reference sequence). The CDR3 is 14 residues long. V shed 4 bases and J 3 bases; nucleotides not matched to a gene: 5. CDR3 sequence (DNA): TGTGCCAGCAGCTCGAGGGACAGTGAAGAGACCCAGTACTTC. This translates into CASSSRDSEETQYF.

This chain uses TRBV5-6 with TRBJ1-1; the D is unclear. This CDR3 contains 18 residues. Germline lookup yields CDR1 SGHDT and CDR2 YYEEEE. Trimming pared 4 bases from V and 8 bases from J, leaving 30 bases between. The CDR3 region has the DNA TGTGCCAGCAGCCTCTACAACCCCGAGCCCGGCCGGGTGAAAGAAGCTTTCTTT. As protein: CASSLYNPEPGRVKEAFF. The complete variable domain, with remaining parts taken from reference TRBV5-6 and TRBJ1-1, reads DAGVTQSPTHLIKTRGQQVTLRCSPKSGHDTVSWYQQALGQGPQFIFQYYEEEERQRGNFPDRFSGHQFPNYSSELNVNALLLGDSALYLCASSLYNPEPGRVKEAFFGQGTRLTVV.